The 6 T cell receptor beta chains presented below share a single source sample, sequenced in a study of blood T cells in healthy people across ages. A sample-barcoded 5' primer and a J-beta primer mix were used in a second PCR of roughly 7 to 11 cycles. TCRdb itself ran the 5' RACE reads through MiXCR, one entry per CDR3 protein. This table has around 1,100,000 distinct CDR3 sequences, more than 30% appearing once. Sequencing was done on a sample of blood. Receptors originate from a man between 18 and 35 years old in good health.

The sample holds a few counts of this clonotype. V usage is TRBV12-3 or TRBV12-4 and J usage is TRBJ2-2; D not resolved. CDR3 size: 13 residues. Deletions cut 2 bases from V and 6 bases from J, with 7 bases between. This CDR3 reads CASSLSTSGELFF. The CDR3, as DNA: TGTGCCAGCAGTTTATCAACGTCCGGGGAGCTGTTTTTT.

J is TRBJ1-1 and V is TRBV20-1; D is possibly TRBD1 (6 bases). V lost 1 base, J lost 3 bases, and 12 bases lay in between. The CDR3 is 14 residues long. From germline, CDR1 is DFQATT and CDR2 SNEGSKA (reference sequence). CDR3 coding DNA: TGCAGTGCTAGAGCGGGGGCGTCGGACACTGAAGCTTTCTTT. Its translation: CSARAGASDTEAFF.

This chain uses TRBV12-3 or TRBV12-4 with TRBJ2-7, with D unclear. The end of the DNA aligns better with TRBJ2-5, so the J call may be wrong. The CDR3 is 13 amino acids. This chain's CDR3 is CASSPIIGETQYF. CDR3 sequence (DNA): TGTGCCAGCAGTCCAATAATTGGAGAGACCCAGTACTTC.

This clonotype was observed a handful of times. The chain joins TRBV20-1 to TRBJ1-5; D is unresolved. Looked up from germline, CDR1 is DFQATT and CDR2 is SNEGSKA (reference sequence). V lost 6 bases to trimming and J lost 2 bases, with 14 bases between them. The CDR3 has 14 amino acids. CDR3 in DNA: TGCAGTGCCCGTGGGCAGTTTGGCAATCAGCCCCAGCATTTT. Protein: CSARGQFGNQPQHF.

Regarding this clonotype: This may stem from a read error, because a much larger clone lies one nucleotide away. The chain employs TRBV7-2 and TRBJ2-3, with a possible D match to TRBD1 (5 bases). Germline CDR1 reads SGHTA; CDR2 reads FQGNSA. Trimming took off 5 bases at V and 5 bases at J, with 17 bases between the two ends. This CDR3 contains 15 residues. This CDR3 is CASSPDRLQRDTQYF. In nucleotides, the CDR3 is TGTGCCAGCAGCCCCGACAGACTTCAGCGAGATACGCAGTATTTT.

CDR3 sequence: CSAREGPINSPLHF. CDR3 DNA: TGCAGTGCTAGAGAGGGACCGATTAATTCACCCCTCCACTTT. V and J are TRBV20-1 and TRBJ1-6; D might be TRBD1 (5 bases). The CDR3 extends over 14 amino acids. CDR1 and CDR2 (germline): DFQATT, SNEGSKA (reference sequence). V lost 0 bases and J lost 6, with 9 bases in between.